A single sample is the source of the 20 T cell receptor beta chains below, sequenced in a study of regulatory T cells in long-lasting Graves disease. Time point meaning: persistent/refractory GD, antithyroid drugs over 5 years with positive TRAb. The TCR library was made from RNA extracted from PBMCs. Library construction for TCR beta used iRepertoire HTBI primers and Arm-PCR of CDR3 regions. Via MiXCR, TCRdb re-called the multiplex PCR reads, giving one row per CDR3 protein. The table lists roughly 450,000 distinct CDR3 sequences, 20% to 30% of them singletons, with around 26% in the top ten. The material sequenced was peripheral blood mononuclear cells (PBMCs), taken when the disease was refractory, from a patient treated with antithyroid drugs. Receptors originate from a female donor with Graves disease.

About this clonotype itself: A read error may explain this, as a much larger clone is one base away. V gene TRBV6-2 or TRBV6-3 combines with J gene TRBJ2-1; D is uncertain. Germline lookup yields CDR1 MNHEY and CDR2 SVGEGT. The length of the CDR3 is 13 residues. The CDR3 protein is CASSGAEYNGQFF. CDR3 in DNA: TGTGCCAGCAGTGGTGCGGAGTACAATGGGCAGTTCTTC.

The chain has TRBV16 and TRBJ1-1; a weak D match, TRBD1 (5 bases). CDR1 is KGHSY, CDR2 FQNENV, per germline. This CDR3 has 15 amino acids. With 1 base removed from V and 1 base from J, the gap between germline ends came to 10 bases. In DNA, the CDR3 is TGTGCCAGCAGCCAATTGGCGCAGGGGAACACTGAAGCTTTCTTT. The encoded protein is CASSQLAQGNTEAFF.

This clonotype was seen more than once but under ten times. This chain uses TRBV6-5 with TRBJ2-2; D not certain. Trimming took 2 bases from V and 1 from J, leaving 5 bases between them. This CDR3 comprises 14 residues. CDR1 and CDR2 from the germline V gene are MNHEY and SVGAGI. CDR3 DNA: TGTGCCAGCAGTTACCAGTGGAACACCGGGGAGCTGTTTTTT. It specifies CASSYQWNTGELFF.

The rearrangement joins TRBV24-1 to TRBJ1-5; D is undetermined. This CDR3 is built from 15 residues. CDR1 KGHDR and CDR2 SFDVKD come from the germline V gene. The V end was cut by 4 bases, the J end by 2 bases, with 11 bases between. CDR3 bases: TGTGCCACCAGTGACCCGAGAGGAGGCAATCAGCCCCAGCATTTT. Translation gives CATSDPRGGNQPQHF.

This clonotype was counted only a few times. The chain combines TRBV15 with TRBJ1-3, with a weak D call TRBD1 (6 bases). V was trimmed by 1 base and J by 4 bases, leaving 20 bases between them. CDR3 length equals 18 residues. The V gene's germline CDR1 is LNHNV and CDR2 YYDKDF (reference sequence). CDR3 residues: CATSRGGGGRDFGNTIYF. CDR3 nucleotide sequence: TGTGCCACCAGCAGAGGAGGGGGGGGCCGCGATTTCGGAAACACCATATATTTT.

The chain uses TRBV10-3 and TRBJ1-5, with unresolved D. The germline V gene has CDR1 ENHRY and CDR2 SYGVKD. The CDR3 has 16 residues. The V end lost 0 bases, the J end lost 4 bases, and 13 bases lay between the germline ends. This chain's CDR3 is CAISESISGSNQPQHF. The CDR3 bases are TGTGCCATCAGTGAGTCGATTTCTGGCTCGAATCAGCCCCAGCATTTT.

This clonotype has ten or more counts. This sequence joins TRBV28 and TRBJ1-1; maybe TRBD1 (6 bases). This CDR3 has 17 residues. Germline V gene sequence: CDR1 MDHEN, CDR2 SYDVKM. The ends were cut back, 2 bases at V and 0 bases at J, with 16 bases in the middle. Here the CDR3 DNA reads TGTGCCAGCAGTTTAGGCTGGGGGCGCGTCCTGAACACTGAAGCTTTCTTT. The encoded protein is CASSLGWGRVLNTEAFF. The whole variable domain, filled in from reference TRBV28 and TRBJ1-1, reads DVKVTQSSRYLVKRTGEKVFLECVQDMDHENMFWYRQDPGLGLRLIYFSYDVKMKEKGDIPEGYSVSREKKERFSLILESASTNQTSMYLCASSLGWGRVLNTEAFFGQGTRLTVV.

The chain joins TRBV24-1 to TRBJ1-1; D gene uncertain. V shed 5 bases and J shed 0 bases, with 18 bases lying between them. Germline-derived CDR1 and CDR2 are KGHDR and SFDVKD. The CDR3 spans 17 residues. The CDR3 protein is CATSGDGLRIMNTEAFF. CDR3 sequence (DNA): TGTGCCACCAGTGGCGACGGCCTACGAATTATGAACACTGAAGCTTTCTTT.

Many counts were recorded for this clonotype. This chain joins TRBV20-1 and TRBJ2-5; D is uncertain. This CDR3 comprises 14 residues. The germline V and J ends were trimmed by 5 bases and 1 base, with 14 bases remaining between them. Germline CDR1 reads DFQATT; CDR2 reads SNEGSKA (reference sequence). The CDR3 here is CSARRHSPQETQYF. The CDR3 DNA follows: TGCAGTGCTCGCCGACACTCTCCCCAAGAGACCCAGTACTTC.

The chain couples TRBV4-1 to TRBJ2-7; a possible D gene is TRBD2 (6 bases). CDR1 is MGHRA and CDR2 is YSYEKL in the germline V gene. V lost 1 base and J 2 bases, leaving 18 bases between the germline ends. The CDR3 has 17 amino acids. The CDR3 region has the DNA TGCGCCAGCAGCCAAGTTACTAGCAGGTCTGTGCCCTACGAGCAGTACTTC. It yields the protein CASSQVTSRSVPYEQYF.

The chain joins TRBV7-2 to TRBJ2-1, with TRBD1 matching over 8 bases. This CDR3 spans 13 amino acids. The J segment lost 9 bases and the V segment lost 6 bases, leaving 7 bases of the junction unmatched. CDR1 and CDR2 from the germline V gene are SGHTA and FQGNSA. Here the CDR3 reads CASSSGQGTEQFF. CDR3 sequence (DNA): TGTGCCAGCAGTTCTGGACAGGGCACTGAGCAGTTCTTC.

V is TRBV18 and J is TRBJ2-2; possible D gene TRBD1, 6 bases. The CDR3 extends over 15 amino acids. Germline loops: CDR1 KGHSH, CDR2 LQKENI. V was cut by 6 bases and J by 3 bases, with 14 bases left in between. The CDR3 loop is CASSPPGQHTGELFF. The CDR3 DNA reads TGTGCCAGCTCGCCGCCCGGACAGCACACCGGGGAGCTGTTTTTT.

This clonotype occurred a few times. The V and J genes are TRBV29-1 and TRBJ2-6; TRBD1 is a possible D gene (6 bases). The CDR3 totals 16 residues. V shed 3 bases and J shed 1 base, with 13 bases lying between them. CDR1 SQVTM and CDR2 ANQGSEA come from the germline V gene. The CDR3 region is CSVEGTLESGANVLTF. The CDR3 nucleotides read TGCAGCGTTGAGGGGACACTGGAATCTGGGGCCAACGTCCTGACTTTC. The complete variable domain, with remaining parts taken from reference TRBV29-1 and TRBJ2-6, reads SAVISQKPSRDICQRGTSLTIQCQVDSQVTMMFWYRQQPGQSLTLIATANQGSEATYESGFVIDKFPISRPNLTFSTLTVSNMSPEDSSIYLCSVEGTLESGANVLTFGAGSRLTVL.

The DNA of the CDR3 is TGTGCCAGCAGGGGGGCCGACAGGAACACTGAAGCTTTCTTT. The encoded protein is CASRGADRNTEAFF. The J gene is TRBJ1-1, the V gene TRBV6-1, with a possible D match to TRBD1 (6 bases). Germline V lookup: CDR1 MNHNS, CDR2 SASEGT. The CDR3 sequence is 14 residues long. V lost 6 bases to trimming and J lost 1 base, with 12 bases between them.

This clonotype was detected many times. The J gene is TRBJ1-4, the V gene TRBV18, with 7 bases matching TRBD1. This CDR3 spans 13 amino acids. V was pared by 10 bases and J by 8 bases, with 10 bases of the junction left unmatched. The V gene's germline CDR1 is KGHSH and CDR2 LQKENI. Here the CDR3 DNA reads TGTGCCACCTCCAGGGGGGCACGCGAAAAACTGTTTTTT. It encodes CATSRGAREKLFF.

V usage is TRBV29-1 and J usage is TRBJ1-2, with unresolved D. Trimming took off 1 base at V and 4 bases at J, with 10 bases between the two ends. From germline, CDR1 is SQVTM and CDR2 ANQGSEA. The CDR3 has 13 amino acids. In DNA form, the CDR3 reads TGCAGCGTTGAAGCCCCGCCGGGCTATGGCTACACCTTC. It encodes CSVEAPPGYGYTF.

This chain connects TRBV12-3 or TRBV12-4 to TRBJ1-3; D uncertain. V was cut by 2 bases and J by 0 bases, with 11 bases left in between. The CDR3 runs 16 residues. DNA of the CDR3: TGTGCCAGCAGTTTATCAGGTGGGCTCTCTGGAAACACCATATATTTT. Protein: CASSLSGGLSGNTIYF.

In regard to this clonotype: A much bigger clone sits one base away, suggesting this may be a read error. The gene calls are TRBV28 and TRBJ1-4; D might be TRBD1 (5 bases). The CDR3 length is 14 residues. CDR1 and CDR2 from the germline V gene are MDHEN and SYDVKM. V lost 4 bases and J 5 bases, leaving 11 bases between the germline ends. The DNA for the CDR3 is TGTGCCAGCAGTTCGGGGGAAGAAAATGAAAAACTGTTTTTT. This sequence encodes CASSSGEENEKLFF.

A few counts support this clonotype. The chain carries TRBV24-1 and TRBJ2-3; 9 bases fit TRBD2. V shed 6 bases and J 0 bases; nucleotides not matched to a gene: 9. Germline V gives CDR1 KGHDR, CDR2 SFDVKD. The CDR3 runs to 17 residues. CDR3: CATSTPISGGSTDTQYF. The CDR3 DNA follows: TGTGCCACCAGTACCCCAATTAGCGGGGGTAGCACAGATACGCAGTATTTT.

This clonotype was counted ten times or more. The V call is TRBV20-1, the J call TRBJ1-1, with 7 nucleotides matching TRBD1. The trim removed 1 base at V and 3 bases at J, leaving 8 bases unmatched. The CDR3 is 15 residues long. The germline V gene encodes CDR1 DFQATT and CDR2 SNEGSKA (reference sequence). CDR3 protein: CSARVFAGGDTEAFF. In nucleotides, the CDR3 is TGCAGTGCTAGAGTCTTTGCAGGGGGTGACACTGAAGCTTTCTTT.